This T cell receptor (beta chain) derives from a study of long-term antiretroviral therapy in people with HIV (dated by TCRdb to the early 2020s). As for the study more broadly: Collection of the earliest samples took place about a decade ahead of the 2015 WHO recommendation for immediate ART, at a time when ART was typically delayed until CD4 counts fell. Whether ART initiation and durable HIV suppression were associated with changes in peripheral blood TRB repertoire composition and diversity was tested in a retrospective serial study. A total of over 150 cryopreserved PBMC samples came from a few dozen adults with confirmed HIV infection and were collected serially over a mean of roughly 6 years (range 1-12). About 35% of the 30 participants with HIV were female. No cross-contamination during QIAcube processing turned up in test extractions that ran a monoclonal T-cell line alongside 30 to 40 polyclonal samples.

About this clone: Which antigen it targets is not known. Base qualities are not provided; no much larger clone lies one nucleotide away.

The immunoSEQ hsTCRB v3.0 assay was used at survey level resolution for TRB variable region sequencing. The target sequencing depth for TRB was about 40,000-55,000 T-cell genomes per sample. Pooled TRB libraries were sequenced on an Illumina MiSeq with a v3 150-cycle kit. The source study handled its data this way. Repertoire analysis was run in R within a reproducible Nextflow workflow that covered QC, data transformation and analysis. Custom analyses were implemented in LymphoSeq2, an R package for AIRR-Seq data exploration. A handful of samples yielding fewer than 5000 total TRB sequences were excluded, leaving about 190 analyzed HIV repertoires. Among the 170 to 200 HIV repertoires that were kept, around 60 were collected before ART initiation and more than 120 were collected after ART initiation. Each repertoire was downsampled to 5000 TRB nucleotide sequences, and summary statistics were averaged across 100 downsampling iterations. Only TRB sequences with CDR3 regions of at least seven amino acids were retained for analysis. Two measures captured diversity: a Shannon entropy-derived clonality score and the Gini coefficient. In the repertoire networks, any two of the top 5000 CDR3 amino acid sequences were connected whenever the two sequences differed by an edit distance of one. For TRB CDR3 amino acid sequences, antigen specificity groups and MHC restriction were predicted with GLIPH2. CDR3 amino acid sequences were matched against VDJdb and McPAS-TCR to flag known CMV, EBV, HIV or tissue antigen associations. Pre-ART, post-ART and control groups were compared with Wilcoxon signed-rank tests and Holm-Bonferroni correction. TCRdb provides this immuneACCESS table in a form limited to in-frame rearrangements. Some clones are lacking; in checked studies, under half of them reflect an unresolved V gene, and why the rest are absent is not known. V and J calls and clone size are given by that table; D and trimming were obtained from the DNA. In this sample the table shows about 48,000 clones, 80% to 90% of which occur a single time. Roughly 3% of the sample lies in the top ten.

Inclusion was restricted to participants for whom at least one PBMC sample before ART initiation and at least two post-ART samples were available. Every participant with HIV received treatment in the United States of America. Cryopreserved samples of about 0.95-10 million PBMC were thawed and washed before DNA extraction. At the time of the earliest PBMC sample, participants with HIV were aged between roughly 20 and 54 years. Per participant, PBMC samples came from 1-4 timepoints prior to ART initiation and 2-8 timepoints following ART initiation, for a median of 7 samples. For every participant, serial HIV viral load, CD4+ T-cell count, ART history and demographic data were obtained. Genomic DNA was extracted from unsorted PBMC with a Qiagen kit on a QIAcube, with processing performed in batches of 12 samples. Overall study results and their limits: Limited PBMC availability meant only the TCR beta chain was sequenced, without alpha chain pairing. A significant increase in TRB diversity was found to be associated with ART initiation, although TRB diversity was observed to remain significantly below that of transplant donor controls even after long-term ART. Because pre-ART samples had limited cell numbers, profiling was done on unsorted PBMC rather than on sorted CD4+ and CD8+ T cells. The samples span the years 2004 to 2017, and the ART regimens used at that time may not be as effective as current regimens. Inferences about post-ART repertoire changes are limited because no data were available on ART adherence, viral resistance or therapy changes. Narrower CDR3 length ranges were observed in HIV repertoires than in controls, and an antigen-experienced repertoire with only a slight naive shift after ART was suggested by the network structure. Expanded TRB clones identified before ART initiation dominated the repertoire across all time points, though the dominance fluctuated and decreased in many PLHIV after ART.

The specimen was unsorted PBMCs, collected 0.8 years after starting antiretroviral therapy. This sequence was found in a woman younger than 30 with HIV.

The DNA reads as follows: TGTGCCAGCAGTTTCCGATCCGACAGGGGTCCCTACGAGCAGTACTTC. The translation is CASSFRSDRGPYEQYF. Recombination connected TRBV28 to TRBJ2-7; TRBD1 aligns with 8 central bases. Trimmed from V: 3 bases; trimmed from J: 2 bases; junction bases lacking a gene match: 9. Reading the germline V gene gives CDR1 MDHEN and CDR2 SYDVKM. From the cysteine up to the phenylalanine, the CDR3 has a length of 16 residues. Only the CDR3 DNA is retained, 48 bases long and in frame from the first base.